This TCR beta chain came from a study of T-cell reconstitution after alpha-beta-depleted transplantation in children. TCRbeta library construction was performed incorporating unique molecular identifiers. TCRdb itself ran the PCR reads through MiXCR, one entry per CDR3 protein. The table lists 200,000 to 250,000 distinct CDR3 sequences, 8% to 9.5% of them singletons. The trim removed 5 bases at V and 4 bases at J, leaving 6 bases unmatched. From germline, CDR1 is LGHDT and CDR2 YNNKEL (reference sequence). This CDR3 has 15 residues. This clonotype came up many times. The chain joins TRBV3-1 to TRBJ1-2, with 11 bases fitting TRBD1. This clonotype was sampled from a human donor who donated a stem cell graft to a child with acute lymphoblastic leukemia. The source material was PBMCs from the stem cell graft donor, sampled from the stem cell graft. CDR3 coding DNA: TGTGCCAGCAGCGCAGGGACAGGGGGATTCTATGGCTACACCTTC. It codes for CASSAGTGGFYGYTF.